The rows below give T cell receptor beta chains drawn from one sample of a study of T cell responses to AZD1222 COVID-19 vaccine. Assay used: immunoSEQ multiplex PCR; TCRdb lists only in-frame clones, some missing. The sample yields some 180,000 clones, more than 90% seen once. Source: peripheral blood, taken on day 0 of AZD1222 vaccination. The source of these receptors is an adult in good health. The CDR3 runs from the conserved cysteine through the conserved F or W. The D gene is left open where the match is weak. A clone size is listed for some rows: how often the clone was seen (once, few, many), or a class if it is expanded.

TRBJ2-6 TRBV6-2/TRBV6-3 . . TGTGCCAGCAGTTACCCTAGGAGGTCTGGGGCCAACGTCCTGACTTTC CASSYPRRSGANVLTF
TRBJ1-1 TRBV15 . . TGTGCCACCAGCAGAGTGTTGGGCACTGAAGCTTTCTTT CATSRVLGTEAFF
TRBJ1-5 TRBV6-5 . . TGTGCCAGCAGTTGGGGAGTTAATAGCAATCAGCCCCAGCATTTT CASSWGVNSNQPQHF
TRBJ2-1 TRBV24-1 TRBD2 . TGTGCCACCAGTGACCCCACTAGCGGGGTCTACAATGAGCAGTTCTTC CATSDPTSGVYNEQFF
TRBJ1-1 TRBV19 . . TGTGCCAGTAGCCCATACCTGAACACTGAAGCTTTCTTT CASSPYLNTEAFF
TRBJ1-5 TRBV2 . . TGTGCCAGCAGTGATAGTCCAGGGAATCAGCCCCAGCATTTT CASSDSPGNQPQHF
TRBJ2-7 TRBV30 . . TGTGCCTGGAGTGTACAGGGAACCTACGAGCAGTACTTC CAWSVQGTYEQYF
TRBJ2-6 TRBV11-2 . . TGTGCCAGCAGCTCACAGGGTGCCGGGGCCAACGTCCTGACTTTC CASSSQGAGANVLTF
TRBJ2-3 TRBV6-5 TRBD2 . TGTGCCAGCAGCCGGACTAGCGGGAGAATAGATACGCAGTATTTT CASSRTSGRIDTQYF
TRBJ2-5 TRBV7-2 . once TGTGCCAGCAGCCACTTAGACCCCAGGGAGACCCAGTACTTC CASSHLDPRETQYF
TRBJ2-3 TRBV11-2 TRBD2 . TGTGCCAGCAGCTTCCTCACCGGGACTAGCGGGGGAATGGCAGATACGCAGTATTTT CASSFLTGTSGGMADTQYF
TRBJ1-2 TRBV27 . . TGTGCCAGCAGTTATAGACTTAACTATGGCTACACCTTC CASSYRLNYGYTF
TRBJ1-4 TRBV19 . . TGTGCCAGTAGTCGTCGCCAGGGTTCAACTAATGAAAAACTGTTTTTT CASSRRQGSTNEKLFF
TRBJ2-1 TRBV19 . . TGTGCCAGTACCCCTAAGGCGGGGTCTAATGAGCAGTTCTTC CASTPKAGSNEQFF
TRBJ1-6 TRBV3-1/TRBV3-2 . . TGTGCCAGCAGCCAGGGCTCGGCCCTCCACTTT CASSQGSALHF
TRBJ2-1 TRBV19 TRBD2 . TGTGCCAGTAGTAGGCGGTTCCGGACTAGCGGGAGCCCCACCTACAATGAGCAGTTCTTC CASSRRFRTSGSPTYNEQFF
TRBJ1-3 TRBV19 TRBD1 . TGTGCCAGTAGTACGAGACAGGGGTACTTCTCTGGAAACACCATATATTTT CASSTRQGYFSGNTIYF
TRBJ1-5 TRBV19 . . TGTGCCAGTAGTAGCGACCTACAAGTCGGGGCAAGGCAGCCCCAGCATTTT CASSSDLQVGARQPQHF
TRBJ2-2 TRBV7-9 . . TGTGCCAGCAGCTTAGAATCGGGGCAGACCGGGGAGCTGTTTTTT CASSLESGQTGELFF
TRBJ2-2 TRBV5-1 . . TGCGCCAGCAGCTTGGTAAGAGGGGTCACGAACACCGGGGAGCTGTTTTTT CASSLVRGVTNTGELFF
TRBJ1-1 TRBV6-5 . . TGTGCCAGCGGAAGGGATTGGAACACTGAAGCTTTCTTT CASGRDWNTEAFF
TRBJ1-2 TRBV12-3/TRBV12-4 TRBD1 . TGTGCCGGAACGACAGGGGGGAGCTATGGCTACACCTTC CAGTTGGSYGYTF
TRBJ2-7 TRBV5-5 . . TGTGCCAGCAGCCCCCTTTTAGGGGTTACCTACGAGCAGTACTTC CASSPLLGVTYEQYF
TRBJ1-1 TRBV7-2 . . TGTGCCAGCAGCTTGTTCGACCTGAACACTGAAGCTTTCTTT CASSLFDLNTEAFF
TRBJ1-2 TRBV6-5 . . TGTGCCAGCAGTCCCCTGGGATATGGCTACACCTTC CASSPLGYGYTF
TRBJ2-7 TRBV29-1 . . TGCAGCGTTGTTTCAGGGCCCACCTACGAGCAGTACTTC CSVVSGPTYEQYF
TRBJ1-3 TRBV15 . . TGTGCCACCAGCCCCTCGGGAGGGGTTTCTCTACGCTCTGGAAACACCATATATTTT CATSPSGGVSLRSGNTIYF